One and the same sample provided the 30 T cell receptor beta chains below, sequenced in a study of blood T cell repertoires in COVID-19. Only in-frame clones appear in the TCRdb table, and some are missing; sequencing was by immunoSEQ multiplex PCR. In the table there are fewer than 25,000 clones, roughly 90% of which are singletons. Sequencing was carried out using peripheral blood. Receptors originate from a woman in her sixties or seventies with active COVID-19.

This chain links TRBV5-1 with TRBJ2-5; 7 nucleotides line up with TRBD1. Germline assignment: CDR1 SGHRS and CDR2 YFSETQ. The CDR3 has 14 residues. The trim removed 6 bases at V and 5 bases at J, leaving 10 bases unmatched. The CDR3 here is CASNRQGREETQYF. CDR3 coding DNA: TGCGCCAGCAACAGACAGGGCAGGGAGGAGACCCAGTACTTC.

The chain uses TRBV2 and TRBJ2-1, with 13 nucleotides matching TRBD2. J was trimmed by 3 bases and V by 8 bases; bases with no gene match: 4. This CDR3 comprises 15 residues. The V gene's germline CDR1 is SNHLY and CDR2 FYNNEI. CDR3 DNA: TGTGCCAGCGGACTAGCGGGGGCCCTCTACAATGAGCAGTTCTTC. This encodes CASGLAGALYNEQFF.

This clone was seen a single time. This chain connects TRBV3-1 (or the pseudogene TRBV3-2) to TRBJ1-2, with TRBD1 identical over 9 bases. The V segment lost 4 bases and the J segment 4 bases; nucleotides outside the gene matches: 7. The CDR3 runs to 15 residues. CDR1 and CDR2 from the germline V gene are LGHDT and YNNKEL (reference sequence). CDR3 in amino acids: CASSLTGGWVYGYTF. CDR3 DNA sequence: TGTGCCAGCAGCCTTACAGGGGGCTGGGTCTATGGCTACACCTTC.

The genes are TRBV5-1 and TRBJ2-3; 7 bases map to TRBD1. CDR1 is SGHRS and CDR2 is YFSETQ in the germline V gene. The CDR3 contains 15 residues. J was trimmed by 3 bases and V by 1 base; bases with no gene match: 5. The CDR3 region is CASSLPQGVTDTQYF. CDR3 DNA sequence: TGCGCCAGCAGCTTGCCCCAGGGGGTGACAGATACGCAGTATTTT.

This clone was picked up one time. This chain connects TRBV11-2 to TRBJ1-1, with no clear D. Germline assignment: CDR1 SGHAT and CDR2 FQNNGV. The CDR3 has 12 amino acids. The V end lost 2 bases, the J end lost 4 bases, and 5 bases lay between the germline ends. The CDR3 nucleotides are TGTGCCAGCAGCTTATCAGGCACTGAAGCTTTCTTT. This translates into CASSLSGTEAFF.

This sequence joins TRBV2 and TRBJ2-7; 10 bases map to TRBD1. V was clipped by 6 bases and J by 2 bases; unmatched bases: 7. The length of the CDR3 is 15 residues. Germline values: CDR1 SNHLY, CDR2 FYNNEI. In DNA, the CDR3 is TGTGCCAGCAGCCAGGACAGGGGGAGAACCTACGAGCAGTACTTC. This translates into CASSQDRGRTYEQYF.

This chain connects TRBV11-2 to TRBJ1-2, with TRBD1 as a possible D gene (5 bases). Deletions cut 0 bases from V and 2 bases from J, with 13 bases between. Germline CDR1 reads SGHAT; CDR2 reads FQNNGV. The CDR3 spans 16 residues. The CDR3 DNA is TGTGCCAGCAGCTTAGATACCAGGGTGGGCAACTATGGCTACACCTTC. Amino acids: CASSLDTRVGNYGYTF.

This chain links TRBV5-1 with TRBJ2-7, with D tentatively TRBD2 (6 bases). V was shortened by 2 bases and J by 2 bases, with 14 bases between the two germline ends. Germline V gives CDR1 SGHRS, CDR2 YFSETQ. The length of the CDR3 is 15 residues. CDR3 protein: CASSFSGNPTYEQYF. Written as DNA, the CDR3 is TGCGCCAGCAGCTTTAGCGGAAACCCAACCTACGAGCAGTACTTC. Full variable domain (outside the CDR3, taken from reference TRBV5-1 and TRBJ2-7): KAGVTQTPRYLIKTRGQQVTLSCSPISGHRSVSWYQQTPGQGLQFLFEYFSETQRNKGNFPGRFSGRQFSNSRSEMNVSTLELGDSALYLCASSFSGNPTYEQYFGPGTRLTVT.

The chain uses TRBV6-5 and TRBJ2-1; TRBD1 aligns across 10 bases. The germline gives CDR1 MNHEY, CDR2 SVGAGI. Trimming took 0 bases from V and 15 from J; bases not matched to a gene: 8. The CDR3 consists of 14 residues. The DNA for the CDR3 is TGTGCCAGCAGTTACTCGACAGGGGGCTCGAGTCCGTTCTTC. Its protein product is CASSYSTGGSSPFF.

The chain couples TRBV20-1 to TRBJ2-3; D unclear. This CDR3 is built from 11 residues. Germline CDR1 reads DFQATT; CDR2 reads SNEGSKA (reference sequence). The CDR3 DNA is TGCAGGGCGGATTTCCAAGATACGCAGTATTTT. This translates into CRADFQDTQYF.

This clone was detected only a few times. The V and J genes are TRBV5-4 and TRBJ1-2; D is perhaps TRBD1 (6 bases). Germline V CDR1 and CDR2: SGHNT, YYREEE (reference sequence). The germline V and J ends were trimmed by 0 bases and 1 base, with 10 bases remaining between them. The CDR3 length is 15 residues. This chain's CDR3 is CASSLAPGDNYGYTF. The CDR3 DNA follows: TGTGCCAGCAGCTTGGCGCCAGGGGATAACTATGGCTACACCTTC.

The chain couples TRBV7-7 to TRBJ2-5; TRBD2 matches 8 bases. Losses at the gene ends were 5 bases for V and 4 bases for J; bases not matched to a gene: 3. This CDR3 region has 13 residues. Germline loops: CDR1 SSHAT, CDR2 FNYEAQ (reference sequence). In DNA form, the CDR3 reads TGTGCCAGCAGCCCAGCGGGGGCAGAGACCCAGTACTTC. Translating gives CASSPAGAETQYF. The full variable domain, completed using reference TRBV7-7 and TRBJ2-5, is GAGVSQSPRYKVTKRGQDVTLRCDPISSHATLYWYQQALGQGPEFLTYFNYEAQPDKSGLPSDRFSAERPEGSISTLTIQRTEQRDSAMYRCASSPAGAETQYFGPGTRLLVL.

The chain is built from TRBV11-2 and TRBJ2-1, with 7 nucleotides matching TRBD2. J was trimmed by 2 bases and V by 4 bases; bases with no gene match: 8. The CDR3 totals 16 residues. The germline gives CDR1 SGHAT, CDR2 FQNNGV. This CDR3 reads CASSSGGGKAYNEQFF. The CDR3 DNA follows: TGTGCCAGCAGCTCTGGGGGGGGAAAGGCCTACAATGAGCAGTTCTTC.

This chain links TRBV19 with TRBJ2-5; the D is unclear. Germline V gene data show CDR1 as LNHDA and CDR2 as SQIVND (reference sequence). CDR3 size: 12 residues. With 3 bases removed from V and 5 bases from J, the gap between germline ends came to 7 bases. The CDR3 nucleotides are TGTGCCAGTAGTATTGGTAGCGAGACCCAGTACTTC. This translates into CASSIGSETQYF.

The genes are TRBV5-1 and TRBJ1-6; D call uncertain. V was pared by 0 bases and J by 8 bases, with 6 bases between. This CDR3 is built from 13 residues. Germline CDR1 SGHRS, CDR2 YFSETQ. DNA of the CDR3: TGCGCCAGCAGCTTGGGGAGGGATTCACCCCTCCACTTT. Amino acid sequence: CASSLGRDSPLHF.

The chain combines TRBV7-9 with TRBJ2-2; D call uncertain. Per germline, CDR1 SEHNR and CDR2 FQNEAQ (reference sequence). Trimming pared 5 bases from V and 1 base from J, leaving 11 bases between. The CDR3 extends over 15 amino acids. The CDR3 region has the DNA TGTGCCAGCAGCCTCCTAAGTGGGAACACCGGGGAGCTGTTTTTT. As protein: CASSLLSGNTGELFF.

The genes are TRBV5-4 and TRBJ2-1; D perhaps matches TRBD2 (7 bases). The germline V gene has CDR1 SGHNT and CDR2 YYREEE (reference sequence). The length of the CDR3 is 15 residues. V lost 4 bases and J 7 bases, leaving 18 bases between the germline ends. This CDR3 reads CASSPKGGAKNEQFF. CDR3 DNA: TGTGCCAGCAGCCCAAAAGGGGGGGCCAAGAATGAGCAGTTCTTC.

The genes are TRBV7-2 and TRBJ2-4, with 10 bases aligning to TRBD2. Unmatched junction bases numbered 9, after V lost 6 bases and J lost 1 base. The CDR3 loop spans 17 amino acids. Germline loops: CDR1 SGHTA, CDR2 FQGNSA. CDR3 in DNA: TGTGCCAGCAGTTCAAGCGGGGGGGCCTTGGCCAAAAACATTCAGTACTTC. Encoded protein: CASSSSGGALAKNIQYF.

The chain uses TRBV3-1 (or the pseudogene TRBV3-2) and TRBJ2-5, with 7 bases identical to TRBD2. The junction had 16 bases not matched to a gene; V was cut back by 4 bases and J by 5 bases. Germline V gene sequence: CDR1 LGHDT, CDR2 YNNKEL (reference sequence). The CDR3 loop spans 17 amino acids. Here the CDR3 reads CASSLSSWAGEEETQYF. DNA of the CDR3: TGTGCCAGCAGCCTTTCCTCGTGGGCGGGGGAGGAGGAGACCCAGTACTTC.

This clone was seen just once. The chain recombines TRBV9 with TRBJ1-2; D is unresolved. Trimming removed 0 bases at V and 1 base at J, with 4 bases between. Germline-derived CDR1 and CDR2 are SGDLS and YYNGEE. The CDR3 extends over 13 amino acids. Written as DNA, the CDR3 is TGTGCCAGCAGCGTAGTTATTAACTATGGCTACACCTTC. It is translated as CASSVVINYGYTF.

The chain recombines TRBV6-5 with TRBJ2-1; possible D gene TRBD1, 5 bases. Germline-derived CDR1 and CDR2 are MNHEY and SVGAGI. The CDR3 loop spans 13 amino acids. V was trimmed by 2 bases and J by 5 bases, leaving 7 bases between them. CDR3 residues: CASSYTTDNEQFF. In DNA, the CDR3 is TGTGCCAGCAGTTACACGACAGACAATGAGCAGTTCTTC.

CDR3 region: CASSQGQVEDFGYTF. The CDR3 region has the DNA TGCGCCAGCAGCCAAGGACAGGTCGAAGATTTTGGCTACACCTTC. This chain uses TRBV4-1 with TRBJ1-2; perhaps TRBD1 as D (6 bases). Between the trimmed V and J ends, which lost 1 base and 7 bases, there was a span of 16 bases. CDR3 size: 15 residues. In germline, CDR1 is MGHRA, CDR2 YSYEKL.

For this clone: One junction end does not reproduce the germline sequence, and a read error may be involved. The chain recombines TRBV10-3 with TRBJ2-7, with 8 bases aligning to TRBD1. The CDR3 is 13 residues long. The germline gives CDR1 ENHRY, CDR2 SYGVKD. The CDR3 here is CASSRQGPYEQYF. CDR3 nucleotide sequence: TGTGCCAGCAGTAGACAGGGGCCCTACGAGCAGTACTTC.

The chain carries TRBV2 and TRBJ1-2; D possibly corresponds to TRBD1 (6 bases). Trimming took off 2 bases at V and 3 bases at J, with 10 bases between the two ends. The CDR3 extends over 14 amino acids. CDR1 and CDR2 (germline): SNHLY, FYNNEI. CDR3 in DNA: TGTGCCAGCAGTGAACAGGGGAGGGACTATGGCTACACCTTC. Translated: CASSEQGRDYGYTF.

The chain joins TRBV6-5 to TRBJ1-6; D uncertain. Germline values: CDR1 MNHEY, CDR2 SVGAGI. The germline V and J ends were trimmed by 0 bases and 14 bases, with 5 bases remaining between them. This CDR3 region has 11 residues. The CDR3 sequence: CASSYSNTLHF. The CDR3 DNA sequence: TGTGCCAGCAGTTACTCGAACACCCTCCACTTT.

V is TRBV5-1 and J is TRBJ2-4; no clear D gene. The germline V gene has CDR1 SGHRS and CDR2 YFSETQ. V lost 0 bases and J 2 bases, leaving 9 bases between the germline ends. The CDR3 totals 15 residues. The chain's CDR3 is CASSLEEYSKNIQYF. CDR3 coding DNA: TGCGCCAGCAGCTTGGAGGAGTATTCCAAAAACATTCAGTACTTC.

V and J are TRBV28 and TRBJ1-4; the D is unclear. This CDR3 has 12 amino acids. Germline lookup yields CDR1 MDHEN and CDR2 SYDVKM. Trimming cost V 6 bases and J 6 bases, with 8 bases left between them. The CDR3 nucleotides read TGTGCCAGCAGAAACGGGTATGAAAAACTGTTTTTT. Encoded protein: CASRNGYEKLFF.

The chain has TRBV6-5 and TRBJ2-7; TRBD2 aligns across 9 bases. The ends lost 4 bases at V and 3 bases at J; junction bases unmatched: 4. Germline V gene sequence: CDR1 MNHEY, CDR2 SVGAGI. The CDR3 is 14 residues long. As DNA, the CDR3 is TGTGCCAGCAGTTCAGCGGGGGGTCTCTACGAGCAGTACTTC. This encodes CASSSAGGLYEQYF.

The chain employs TRBV15 and TRBJ1-3; perhaps TRBD1 as D (5 bases). The germline V gene has CDR1 LNHNV and CDR2 YYDKDF (reference sequence). V lost 1 base and J lost 7, with 8 bases in between. CDR3 size: 13 residues. The CDR3 loop reads CATSRVSGNTIYF. The CDR3 DNA is TGTGCCACCAGCAGAGTATCAGGGAACACCATATATTTT.

The chain employs TRBV5-1 and TRBJ2-1; no clear D. Trimming removed 4 bases at V and 5 bases at J, with 4 bases between. The CDR3 spans 11 residues. Germline values: CDR1 SGHRS, CDR2 YFSETQ. The CDR3 here is CASSHNNEQFF. Written as DNA, the CDR3 is TGCGCCAGCAGCCACAACAATGAGCAGTTCTTC.